This TCR beta chain was identified during a study of T-cell reconstitution after alpha-beta-depleted transplantation in children. Study results and caveats: Alpha-beta T cells about two months after transplant reportedly derived from several hundred expanded graft clones. Some patients' high day-60 TCRbeta diversity was traced to surviving recipient T cells and thymic progenitors. At one year after transplant, newly produced T cells mostly accounted for T-cell counts and diversity.

As concerns this clonotype: Antigen: not known.

During its preparation, the TCRbeta library received unique molecular identifiers. TCRdb recomputed calls from the PCR reads with MiXCR, one row per CDR3 protein. This sample yields roughly 420,000 distinct CDR3 sequences, of which about a sixth are seen a single time; just under 30% belongs to the top ten. Germline loops: CDR1 ENHRY, CDR2 SYGVKD. Trimming pared 0 bases from V and 2 bases from J, leaving 9 bases between. This CDR3 comprises 15 residues. The rearrangement joins TRBV10-3 to TRBJ2-3; D gene ambiguous. The TCR sequence derives from a boy in the first two years of life who had a stem cell transplant for Wiskott-Aldrich syndrome, so the T cells may come from the graft donor. The source was PBMCs, mostly from graft donor cells, collected 360 days after TCRalphabeta/CD19-depleted stem cell transplant. DNA of the CDR3: TGTGCCATCAGTGAGTCCGGGTCCACCACAGATACGCAGTATTTT. This codes for CAISESGSTTDTQYF.